The 5 T cell receptor beta chains in this list originate from one sample, sequenced in a study of T cell changes during pregnancy in multiple sclerosis. Profiling relied on immunoSEQ multiplex PCR, and the TCRdb table lists in-frame clones only, not all of them. The sample comprises under 65,000 clones, more than 90% of which are singletons, and about 3.1% rests with the top ten. The material was peripheral blood, obtained in the first trimester of pregnancy. The receptors stem from a female donor in good health, enrolled as a control in a pregnancy study.

This rearrangement joins TRBV6-1 to TRBJ1-4; the D gene is possibly TRBD1 (6 bases). Trimming cost V 6 bases and J 3 bases, with 11 bases left between them. This CDR3 is 14 amino acids long. CDR1 and CDR2 from the germline V gene are MNHNS and SASEGT. The CDR3 DNA reads TGTGCCAGCAGACTGACAGGAGCTAATGAAAAACTGTTTTTT. This translates into CASRLTGANEKLFF.

The V call is TRBV2, the J call TRBJ1-2; no definite D call. With 0 bases removed from V and 7 bases from J, the gap between germline ends came to 18 bases. Germline assignment: CDR1 SNHLY and CDR2 FYNNEI. This CDR3 comprises 16 residues. CDR3 loop: CASSEALGVLASGYTF. The CDR3 DNA reads TGTGCCAGCAGTGAAGCCCTCGGGGTCCTGGCCTCTGGCTACACCTTC.

This chain links TRBV15 with TRBJ2-7, with 10 positions matching TRBD1. With V trimmed by 0 bases and J by 1 base, 6 bases remained unmatched. This CDR3 is built from 17 residues. Germline assignment: CDR1 LNHNV and CDR2 YYDKDF (reference sequence). The chain's CDR3 is CATSRDPGTGASYEQYF. CDR3 sequence (DNA): TGTGCCACCAGCAGAGATCCCGGGACAGGGGCTTCCTACGAGCAGTACTTC. Drawing the rest from reference TRBV15 and TRBJ2-7, the complete variable domain is DAMVIQNPRYQVTQFGKPVTLSCSQTLNHNVMYWYQQKSSQAPKLLFHYYDKDFNNEADTPDNFQSRRPNTSFCFLDIRSPGLGDTAMYLCATSRDPGTGASYEQYFGPGTRLTVT.

V usage is TRBV13 and J usage is TRBJ2-7, with TRBD2 matching 14 bases. Germline values: CDR1 PRHDT, CDR2 FYEKMQ (reference sequence). The CDR3 is 16 amino acids. J lost 2 bases, V lost 4 bases, and 4 bases had no gene match. This chain's CDR3 is CASSSKTSGRAYEQYF. CDR3 DNA: TGTGCCAGCAGCTCCAAGACTAGCGGGAGGGCCTACGAGCAGTACTTC.

The rearrangement joins TRBV19 to TRBJ2-5; 10 bases match TRBD1. The CDR3 is made up of 17 amino acids. Per germline, CDR1 LNHDA and CDR2 SQIVND (reference sequence). Trimming took 3 bases from V and 5 from J; bases not matched to a gene: 12. CDR3 in DNA: TGTGCCAGTAGTATCCACCCCGGGACAGGGGTCGCGGAGACCCAGTACTTC. Translation: CASSIHPGTGVAETQYF.